Here is one TCR beta chain with its context. This sample was included in a study of Graves' ophthalmopathy and Graves' hyperthyroidism. Study-level information: Hyperthyroidism was classified as stable if no ophthalmopathy occurred within 18 months of follow-up.

V dropped 5 bases and J dropped 0; count of bases not matched to a gene: 15. The CDR3 consists of 19 residues. Germline V gene lookup returns CDR1 SGHTA and CDR2 FQGTGA. Establishment of the diagnosis relied upon clinical symptoms, serum thyroxine, TRAb, thyroid ultrasound and orbital computed tomography. Amplified material comprised TCR beta CDR3 regions derived from RNA transcripts. HTBI primers were used in a first-round RT-PCR, which preceded a second-round multiplex PCR. TCRdb independently ran MiXCR on the multiplex PCR reads; one entry per CDR3 protein. This table holds 560,000 or so distinct CDR3 sequences, about 40% found once.

V and J are TRBV7-3 and TRBJ2-3; TRBD2 aligns across 9 bases. This sequence was found in an adult man with Graves' hyperthyroidism. Sequencing was carried out using peripheral blood or thyroid tissue (not recorded which). The CDR3 loop is CASSARLAVLTASTDTQYF. The CDR3 DNA sequence: TGTGCCAGCAGCGCCAGACTAGCGGTCCTCACCGCGAGCACAGATACGCAGTATTTT.